A single sample gave rise to the 20 T cell receptor beta chains below, sequenced in a study of blood T cell repertoires in COVID-19. Profiled with immunoSEQ multiplex PCR; TCRdb holds only in-frame clones, not every one. The sample contains about 97,000 clones, 85% of which appear only once. The sequenced sample consisted of peripheral blood. These TCRs come from a woman between 65 and 79 years old with active or convalescent COVID-19.

This CDR3 is CASNVDGVSGYGYTF. The CDR3 nucleotides are TGCGCCAGCAATGTTGATGGGGTCAGCGGCTATGGCTACACCTTC. The chain has TRBV5-1 and TRBJ1-2; D is unclear. V lost 6 bases, J lost 4 bases, and 19 bases lay in between. The CDR3 spans 15 residues. Germline-derived CDR1 and CDR2 are SGHRS and YFSETQ. The full variable domain, its missing parts supplied by reference TRBV5-1 and TRBJ1-2, is KAGVTQTPRYLIKTRGQQVTLSCSPISGHRSVSWYQQTPGQGLQFLFEYFSETQRNKGNFPGRFSGRQFSNSRSEMNVSTLELGDSALYLCASNVDGVSGYGYTFGSGTRLTVV.

The count of this clone is one. The chain recombines TRBV6-2 or TRBV6-3 with TRBJ1-5, with a tentative D call TRBD1 (5 bases). Germline CDR1 MNHEY, CDR2 SVGEGT. V gave up 4 bases and J gave up 4 bases, with 8 bases separating them. There are 13 residues in the CDR3. The CDR3 here is CASSFGANQPQHF. The CDR3 DNA follows: TGTGCCAGCAGTTTTGGGGCTAATCAGCCCCAGCATTTT.

This sequence joins TRBV5-1 and TRBJ2-1; D possibly corresponds to TRBD2 (6 bases). V dropped 0 bases and J dropped 6 bases, with 7 bases sitting between them. CDR3 length equals 13 residues. Looked up from germline, CDR1 is SGHRS and CDR2 is YFSETQ. The CDR3 sequence is CASSLGLVNEQFF. Written as DNA, the CDR3 is TGCGCCAGCAGCTTGGGACTAGTCAATGAGCAGTTCTTC.

V and J are TRBV24-1 and TRBJ1-5; 10 bases line up with TRBD1. The CDR3 is made up of 16 amino acids. J was trimmed by 0 bases and V by 5 bases; bases with no gene match: 3. Germline V gene sequence: CDR1 KGHDR, CDR2 SFDVKD. Written as DNA, the CDR3 is TGTGCCACCAGTGGCGGGACAGGGGATAGCAATCAGCCCCAGCATTTT. Translating gives CATSGGTGDSNQPQHF.

The genes are TRBV7-2 and TRBJ1-3; perhaps TRBD1 as D (6 bases). The germline V and J ends were trimmed by 5 bases and 4 bases, with 12 bases remaining between them. Germline CDR1 and CDR2: SGHTA and FQGNSA. The CDR3 has 14 amino acids. The CDR3 nucleotides are TGTGCCAGCAGCCCACAGGGATGGGGAAACACCATATATTTT. Translating it yields CASSPQGWGNTIYF.

The rearrangement uses TRBV3-1 (or the pseudogene TRBV3-2) and TRBJ1-6; 11 nucleotides match TRBD1. The V gene end was trimmed by 4 bases and the J gene end by 10 bases; junction bases not matched to a gene: 9. Germline V gene data show CDR1 as LGHDT and CDR2 as YNNKEL (reference sequence). The CDR3 has 16 amino acids. CDR3 bases: TGTGCCAGCAGCCCAGCCGGACAGGGGGCCGGCTCACCCCTCCACTTT. Protein product: CASSPAGQGAGSPLHF.

V gene TRBV5-4 combines with J gene TRBJ2-6; perhaps TRBD2 as D (7 bases). The CDR3 length is 15 residues. V was clipped by 3 bases and J by 4 bases, with 11 bases between them. The germline gives CDR1 SGHNT, CDR2 YYREEE (reference sequence). CDR3 in DNA: TGTGCCAGCAGCTGGGGGGGCCCCGGGGCCAACGTCCTGACTTTC. Its translation: CASSWGGPGANVLTF.

The gene calls are TRBV10-3 and TRBJ2-1; 14 bases are shared with TRBD2. There are 15 residues in the CDR3. V lost 5 bases to trimming and J lost 6 bases; unmatched junction nucleotides: 3. Germline V CDR1 and CDR2: ENHRY, SYGVKD. CDR3 loop: CAISKGTSGSNEQFF. In DNA form, the CDR3 reads TGTGCCATCAGTAAAGGGACTAGCGGGAGCAATGAGCAGTTCTTC.

This rearrangement joins TRBV5-8 to TRBJ1-5; D is unresolved. The CDR3 contains 13 residues. CDR1 SGHTS and CDR2 YDEGEE come from the germline V gene. V shed 0 bases and J shed 5 bases, with 6 bases lying between them. In nucleotides, the CDR3 is TGTGCCAGCAGCTTGGACCCGGATCAGCCCCAGCATTTT. Its protein product is CASSLDPDQPQHF.

The chain links TRBV29-1 to TRBJ2-3; a possible D gene is TRBD1 (5 bases). Trimming left V 4 bases short and J 3 bases short, with 14 bases between. CDR1 and CDR2 from the germline V gene are SQVTM and ANQGSEA. The CDR3 covers 14 residues. CDR3 DNA: TGCAGCGTTGGGACAACCCAAAGAACAGATACGCAGTATTTT. It codes for CSVGTTQRTDTQYF.

The J gene is TRBJ2-2, the V gene TRBV7-9; 14 positions match TRBD2. V was pared by 2 bases and J by 5 bases, with 7 bases of the junction left unmatched. This CDR3 has 18 residues. The V gene's germline CDR1 is SEHNR and CDR2 FQNEAQ (reference sequence). CDR3 coding DNA: TGTGCCAGCAGCTTACCCCCAAGACTAGCGGGGGGGACCGGGGAGCTGTTTTTT. Its protein product is CASSLPPRLAGGTGELFF.

The genes are TRBV5-1 and TRBJ1-4, with D perhaps matching TRBD1 (6 bases). Germline CDR1 is SGHRS and CDR2 is YFSETQ. The V gene lost 5 bases and the J gene lost 6 bases, with 14 bases spanning the gap. The CDR3 spans 14 residues. The CDR3 reads CASSLQGNDEKLFF. The CDR3 DNA sequence: TGCGCCAGCAGTTTACAGGGAAACGATGAAAAACTGTTTTTT. The complete variable domain, with remaining parts taken from reference TRBV5-1 and TRBJ1-4, reads KAGVTQTPRYLIKTRGQQVTLSCSPISGHRSVSWYQQTPGQGLQFLFEYFSETQRNKGNFPGRFSGRQFSNSRSEMNVSTLELGDSALYLCASSLQGNDEKLFFGSGTQLSVL.

This clone was seen a few times. The gene calls are TRBV7-6 and TRBJ2-2; D is unclear. Germline V gives CDR1 SGHVS, CDR2 FNYEAQ. Deletions cut 5 bases from V and 7 bases from J, with 14 bases between. The CDR3 is 14 amino acids. The CDR3 sequence is CASSPKAHDGELFF. The CDR3, as DNA: TGTGCCAGCAGCCCCAAAGCCCACGACGGGGAGCTGTTTTTT.

This clone was seen just once. The rearrangement links TRBV21-1 to TRBJ1-5; the D call TRBD1 from the table was never checked on the DNA. TRBV21-1 is a pseudogene. This CDR3 has 19 amino acids. CDR3 bases: TGTGCCAGCAGCAAAGCTTGGGGCGCCCTTCAATATAGCAATCAGCCCCAGCATTTT. Protein product: CASSKAWGALQYSNQPQHF.

The V gene is TRBV5-5, the J gene TRBJ1-1; 11 bases are shared with TRBD1. This CDR3 region has 17 residues. Germline assignment: CDR1 SGHKS and CDR2 YYEKEE (reference sequence). Unmatched junction bases numbered 15, after V lost 4 bases and J lost 7 bases. CDR3 nucleotide sequence: TGTGCCAGCAGCATGTCCGGGACAGGGGGACCCGCTAGTGAAGCTTTCTTT. As protein: CASSMSGTGGPASEAFF. Drawing the rest from reference TRBV5-5 and TRBJ1-1, the complete variable domain is DAGVTQSPTHLIKTRGQQVTLRCSPISGHKSVSWYQQVLGQGPQFIFQYYEKEERGRGNFPDRFSARQFPNYSSELNVNALLLGDSALYLCASSMSGTGGPASEAFFGQGTRLTVV.

The V and J genes are TRBV6-5 and TRBJ2-1; 8 bases line up with TRBD2. CDR1 and CDR2 from the germline V gene are MNHEY and SVGAGI. With 4 bases clipped from V and 4 bases from J, the junction kept 3 bases outside the gene matches. CDR3 length: 14 amino acids. The CDR3 nucleotides are TGTGCCAGCAGTTCGGGGGGGAGATACAATGAGCAGTTCTTC. Protein sequence: CASSSGGRYNEQFF.

The CDR3 coding sequence is TGTGCCTCCGGGGACAGGGGGCTTAAGATGCTCCACTTT. Amino acid sequence: CASGDRGLKMLHF. This chain links TRBV6-5 with TRBJ1-6; TRBD1 matches 12 bases. The CDR3 runs 13 residues. Germline V gives CDR1 MNHEY, CDR2 SVGAGI. Trimming took 11 bases from V and 16 from J; bases not matched to a gene: 12.

The chain carries TRBV7-6 and TRBJ1-3; D is unclear. Germline CDR1 and CDR2: SGHVS and FNYEAQ. The CDR3 length is 17 residues. Trimming removed 2 bases at V and 0 bases at J, with 14 bases between. CDR3 loop: CASSLLPGQSSGNTIYF. CDR3 DNA sequence: TGTGCCAGCAGCTTACTTCCGGGTCAGTCCTCTGGAAACACCATATATTTT.

The chain joins TRBV4-3 to TRBJ1-2; TRBD1 agrees at 10 bases. Per germline, CDR1 LGHNA and CDR2 YSLEER. The V and J ends lost 4 bases and 6 bases, in that order; junction bases with no gene match: 14. CDR3 length equals 17 residues. In DNA form, the CDR3 reads TGCGCCAGCAGCCGGGAGCACTCAGGGACAGGGGTGGATGGCTACACCTTC. Protein sequence: CASSREHSGTGVDGYTF.

The chain uses TRBV3-1 (or the pseudogene TRBV3-2) and TRBJ2-2, with 8 bases matching TRBD2. V was pared by 6 bases and J by 1 base, with 4 bases of the junction left unmatched. The CDR3 runs 15 residues. Germline V gene lookup returns CDR1 LGHDT and CDR2 YNNKEL (reference sequence). The DNA for the CDR3 is TGTGCCAGCAGTCAGCGGGGGTGGAACACCGGGGAGCTGTTTTTT. Translation: CASSQRGWNTGELFF.